The clone carrying this T cell receptor beta chain was counted a single time. In the authors' workflow: Estimated nucleated cell counts came from reference gene primer amplification. Repertoires were generated with immunoSEQ multiplex PCR, while TCRdb's copy carries only in-frame clones and drops some. That table supplies the V and J calls and clone size; D and trimming were determined from the DNA. The table records 25,000 to 35,000 clones, 80% of them present only once. The sample comes from a study of blood T cell repertoires in COVID-19. Whole-study context: The United States, Italy and Spain were the sources of the acute and convalescent COVID-19 samples. From T cells, B-cell-depleted T cells, or PBMCs came the material, which was cDNA or gDNA.

Germline CDR1 MNHEY, CDR2 SMNVEV (reference sequence). With 5 bases removed from V and 7 bases from J, the gap between germline ends came to 18 bases. The CDR3 totals 14 residues. The sequence came from a woman aged 70-85 years with acute or convalescent COVID-19. V is TRBV27 and J is TRBJ2-7; perhaps TRBD2 as D (6 bases). Sequenced: peripheral blood. The CDR3 reads CASSLTAGTGEQYF. DNA for the CDR3: TGTGCCAGCAGTCTAACCGCGGGGACGGGGGAGCAGTACTTC.